This T cell receptor beta chain derives from a study of cytotoxic CD8 clonotypes in ibrutinib-treated CLL (dated by TCRdb to 2020 to 2023). Background on the whole study: The cohort included about 15 treatment-naive and about a dozen relapsed/refractory patients; around 17 were IGHV unmutated. Partial responses were observed in roughly 25 patients and complete responses in 2; after a median follow-up of around 64 months, remission was maintained in approximately 15 patients and progression was observed in approximately 12. The response samples were drawn at a median of roughly twelve months into treatment, with a range of roughly 6 to 36 months. On average, each sample had some 250,000 productive templates and more than 75,000 productive rearrangements. Longitudinal samples were obtainable from about 30% of the roughly 86 participants in the trial. Cryopreserved peripheral blood mononuclear cells were obtained before treatment, at response, and at either sustained remission or disease progression. Every sample from remission and from progressive disease was obtained while the patients were still on ibrutinib.

For TCR beta library preparation, roughly 2.2 micrograms of genomic DNA were isolated from cryopreserved PBMCs. Longitudinal blood samples from CLL patients on ibrutinib monotherapy were analyzed using high-throughput TCR beta sequencing. Patients were enrolled in a phase 2 open-label single-center ibrutinib monotherapy trial. The goal of deep resolution MiSeq sequencing was a depth between 1 in 1 million and 1 in 200,000 T cells, and coverage averaged 10x per clonotype. TCR beta libraries were generated with the immunoSEQ hsTCRB Kit. The original pipeline was this. The data were analyzed with ImmunoSEQ Analyzer and ImmunoSEQ Data Assistant, and V, D and J gene assignments followed IMGT definitions. Clonality, which ranges from 0 to 1, was calculated as one minus the normalized Shannon entropy of productive rearrangement frequencies. Public clonotype analysis was restricted to overrepresented clonotypes comprising at least 0.05% of each patient's repertoire. More than ten age-matched healthy donor repertoires from immuneACCESS were used as controls for clonality. The source is immuneACCESS, and TCRdb retained only in-frame sequences with V and J called. Part of the clones is not carried over; for the studies checked, unresolved V genes explain less than half of this, and the remainder is unexplained. V, J and clone size are taken as reported in that table, and D and trimming were inferred from the DNA itself. For this sample the table gives 150,000 or so clones, of which more than 75% were detected only once. 7.5% to 8% of the sample goes to the ten largest clones.

V is pared back by 8 bases and J by 0 bases, with 11 bases lying between the germline termini. The CDR3 starts with the cysteine, ends with the phenylalanine, and has 13 residues. Only the CDR3 portion is preserved as DNA: 39 bases, with reading frame beginning at the first base. CDR1 and CDR2 are drawn from the germline V gene: ENHRY, SYGVKD. On this clone itself: It has no known antigen specificity. No per-base quality is available; no much larger clone lies one base away.

The full study reports these points: At baseline, clonality was higher than in age-matched healthy donors and showed a strong correlation with circulating CD8+ T-cell counts. Public clonotypes were rare and either shrank or stayed stable during treatment, and the rise in clonality at ibrutinib response reflected expansion of private clonotypes. Lymph node repertoires were not examined, and the timing of sampling was not matched between patients in sustained remission and those whose disease progressed. An increase in clonality was observed at ibrutinib response, with clonality remaining stable during sustained remission and falling back toward baseline at progression.

Rearrangement joined TRBV10-3 to TRBJ2-7; possibly the D gene is TRBD2, per 6 matching bases. The sequence derives from a human donor with chronic lymphocytic leukemia. The starting material was PBMCs, obtained after 36 months of ibrutinib treatment. The nucleotide sequence reads as follows: TGTGCCATCGGCGGGAAGACCTCCTACGAGCAGTACTTC. It translates as CAIGGKTSYEQYF.